These T cell receptor beta chains were read from a single sample in a study of blood T cell repertoires in COVID-19. Sequencing was performed with immunoSEQ multiplex PCR; in TCRdb, only in-frame clones are kept and a portion is missing. The data contain about 50,000 clones, 75% to 90% of them seen just once; the ten biggest clones take up 6.5%. The sample taken for sequencing was peripheral blood. Source of these receptors: a man in his 60s with acute or convalescent COVID-19. Both conserved end residues are part of each CDR3. A D gene is named only where the DNA matches it firmly. Expanded clones get a size class; other rows say once, few or many, or leave the size out.

19,TRBV28,-,-,TRBJ1-5,TGTGCCAGCAGTTTCGGAAGTGGCCTTTGGGGGCCGAGCAATCAGCCCCAGCATTTT,CASSFGSGLWGPSNQPQHF
15,TRBV5-1,TRBD2,-,TRBJ2-3,TGCGCCAGCAGCTTGCTCGGGGGGAGGACAGATACGCAGTATTTT,CASSLLGGRTDTQYF
15,TRBV15,TRBD1,-,TRBJ2-2,TGTGCCACCAGCAGAGGGGGGACAGAAACTGGGGAGCTGTTTTTT,CATSRGGTETGELFF
16,TRBV11-2,-,-,TRBJ2-2,TGTGCCAGCAGCTTAGAAACGGGGACAAACACCGGGGAGCTGTTTTTT,CASSLETGTNTGELFF
15,TRBV5-1,TRBD1,-,TRBJ1-4,TGCGCCAGCAGCCCACGGACAGGGACAAATGAAAAACTGTTTTTT,CASSPRTGTNEKLFF
17,TRBV19,-,-,TRBJ1-4,TGTGCCAGTAGTTGGGGCAAAACCCCTGCAACTAATGAAAAACTGTTTTTT,CASSWGKTPATNEKLFF
14,TRBV5-4,-,few,TRBJ2-7,TGTGCCAGCAGCTTGGAGCGGGCCTCCTACGAGCAGTACTTC,CASSLERASYEQYF
15,TRBV5-1,-,once,TRBJ1-1,TGCGCCAGCAGCTTGGCTTTGGGGACACAGTTTGAAGCTTTCTTT,CASSLALGTQFEAFF
13,TRBV14,TRBD1,-,TRBJ1-1,TGTGCCAGCAGCCATTCCCGGGACAGGGGAGCTTTCTTT,CASSHSRDRGAFF
16,TRBV5-1,TRBD2,-,TRBJ2-7,TGCGCCAGCAGCTTCTCCGCGGGACTAGGCTCCTACGAGCAGTACTTC,CASSFSAGLGSYEQYF
17,TRBV24-1,TRBD1,-,TRBJ2-1,TGTGCCACCAGTGATCCCCGACAGGGGAAGGCTACAAATGAGCAGTTCTTC,CATSDPRQGKATNEQFF
15,TRBV28,TRBD2,once,TRBJ2-3,TGTGCCAGCAGTTCACCCCCGGCTAGCGGTTATACGCAGTATTTT,CASSSPPASGYTQYF
15,TRBV11-2,TRBD1,-,TRBJ2-7,TGTGCCAGCAGCTTACCGGGACAGGGCCTCTACGAGCAGTACTTC,CASSLPGQGLYEQYF
13,TRBV30,-,-,TRBJ1-5,TGTGCCTTGACAGAAAACAGCAATCAGCCCCAGCATTTT,CALTENSNQPQHF
15,TRBV3-1/TRBV3-2,TRBD1,-,TRBJ1-2,TGTGCCAGCAGCCAAAATAGACAGGGCGACTATGGCTACACCTTC,CASSQNRQGDYGYTF
13,TRBV28,-,once,TRBJ2-1,TGTGCCAGCAGGGGCGGGCGCTACAATGAGCAGTTCTTC,CASRGGRYNEQFF
14,TRBV2,TRBD1,-,TRBJ2-6,TGTGCCAGCAACCAGGGGGCTGGGGCCAACGTCCTGACTTTC,CASNQGAGANVLTF